This T cell receptor beta chain comes out of a study of T cells after yellow fever vaccination. Looked up from germline, CDR1 is SGDLS and CDR2 is YYNGEE. CDR3 length equals 15 residues. V was pared by 0 bases and J by 3 bases, with 1 base of the junction left unmatched. TCRdb passed the 5' RACE reads through MiXCR, listing each CDR3 protein once. This sample yields 450,000 to 550,000 distinct CDR3 sequences, of which around a fifth are seen a single time; roughly 16% belongs to the top ten. This clonotype appeared a few times. The chain combines TRBV9 with TRBJ1-1, with 11 bases lining up with TRBD1. The TCR sequence derives from a man aged 18-30 years who received the YFV17D yellow fever vaccine. The sample in question was PBMCs, obtained less than 25 days after the first yellow fever vaccination. CDR3: CASSVGTGGHTEAFF. Written as DNA, the CDR3 is TGTGCCAGCAGCGTAGGGACAGGGGGCCACACTGAAGCTTTCTTT.